This paragraph reports one T cell receptor beta chain. Its antigen is currently unknown. CD4+ T cell isolation took place after 10 days of culture. The data belong to a study of vaccination effects on CD4 cells after COVID-19. Study results and caveats: There was marked clonal contraction among infection- and vaccine-induced clones late after vaccination.

The CDR3 sequence is 15 residues long. The germline V gene encodes CDR1 GTSNPN and CDR2 SVGIG (reference sequence). The V end was cut by 0 bases, the J end by 3 bases, with 14 bases between. Clones were sequenced by immunoSEQ multiplex PCR, and TCRdb holds only the in-frame ones, with some missing. Of around 37,000 clones listed, 65% to 75% are singletons. The receptor's source is a human donor who received a COVID-19 vaccine. The chain couples TRBV30 to TRBJ1-2; perhaps TRBD1 as D (6 bases). The sequencing used CD4+ T cells from PBMCs cultured without peptide, collected before COVID-19 vaccination. The CDR3 region is CAWSVLGGAYYGYTF. DNA for the CDR3: TGTGCCTGGAGTGTACTGGGGGGCGCGTACTATGGCTACACCTTC.